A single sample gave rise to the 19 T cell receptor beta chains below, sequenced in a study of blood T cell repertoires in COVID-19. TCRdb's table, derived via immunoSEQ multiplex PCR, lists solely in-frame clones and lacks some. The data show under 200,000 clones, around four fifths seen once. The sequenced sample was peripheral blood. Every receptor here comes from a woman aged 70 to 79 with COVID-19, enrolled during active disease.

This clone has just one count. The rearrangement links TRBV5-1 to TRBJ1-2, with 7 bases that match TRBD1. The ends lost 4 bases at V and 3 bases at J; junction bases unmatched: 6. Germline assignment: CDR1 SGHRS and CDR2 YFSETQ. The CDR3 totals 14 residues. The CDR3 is CASSITGDDYGYTF. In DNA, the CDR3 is TGCGCCAGCAGCATAACAGGGGATGACTATGGCTACACCTTC.

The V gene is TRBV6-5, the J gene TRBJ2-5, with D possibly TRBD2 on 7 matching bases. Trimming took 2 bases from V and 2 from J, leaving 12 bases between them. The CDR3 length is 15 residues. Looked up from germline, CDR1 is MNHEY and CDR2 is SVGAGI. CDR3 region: CASSYEGGTQETQYF. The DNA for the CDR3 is TGTGCCAGCAGTTACGAGGGGGGGACGCAAGAGACCCAGTACTTC.

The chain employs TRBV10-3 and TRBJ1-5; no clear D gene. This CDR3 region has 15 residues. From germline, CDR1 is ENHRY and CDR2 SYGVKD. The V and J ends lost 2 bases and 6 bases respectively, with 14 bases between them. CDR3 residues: CAISEPGTGSQPQHF. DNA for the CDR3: TGTGCCATCAGTGAGCCGGGCACGGGGTCTCAGCCCCAGCATTTT.

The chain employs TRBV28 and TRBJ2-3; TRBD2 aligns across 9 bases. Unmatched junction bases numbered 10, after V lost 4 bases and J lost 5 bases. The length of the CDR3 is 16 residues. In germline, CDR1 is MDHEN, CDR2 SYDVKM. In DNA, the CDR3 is TGTGCCAGCAGTTCCTCCTTAGCGGGGGAATTAGATACGCAGTATTTT. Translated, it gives CASSSSLAGELDTQYF.

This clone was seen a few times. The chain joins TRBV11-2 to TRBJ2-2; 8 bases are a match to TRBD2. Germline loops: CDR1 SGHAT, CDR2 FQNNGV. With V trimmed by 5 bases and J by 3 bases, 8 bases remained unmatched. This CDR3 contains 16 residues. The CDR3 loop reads CASSPTGGRDTGELFF. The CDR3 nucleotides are TGTGCCAGCAGCCCGACGGGGGGGCGTGACACCGGGGAGCTGTTTTTT.

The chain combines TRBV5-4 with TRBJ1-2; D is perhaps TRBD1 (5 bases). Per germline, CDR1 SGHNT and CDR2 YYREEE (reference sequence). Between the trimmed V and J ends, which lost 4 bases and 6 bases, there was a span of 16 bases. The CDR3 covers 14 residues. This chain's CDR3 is CASSGSRGTDGYTF. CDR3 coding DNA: TGTGCCAGCAGCGGCTCCCGGGGGACTGATGGCTACACCTTC.

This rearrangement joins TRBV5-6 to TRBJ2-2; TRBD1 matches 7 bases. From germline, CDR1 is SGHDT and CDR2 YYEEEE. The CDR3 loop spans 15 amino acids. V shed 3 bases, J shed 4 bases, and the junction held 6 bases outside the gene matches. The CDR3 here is CASSSQGVGTGELFF. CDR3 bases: TGTGCCAGCAGCTCCCAGGGGGTTGGCACCGGGGAGCTGTTTTTT.

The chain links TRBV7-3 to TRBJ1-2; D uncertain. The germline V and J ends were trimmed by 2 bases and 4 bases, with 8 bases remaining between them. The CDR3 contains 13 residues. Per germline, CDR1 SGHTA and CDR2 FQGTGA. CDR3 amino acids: CASSLEAGYGYTF. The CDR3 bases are TGTGCCAGCAGCTTAGAGGCGGGCTATGGCTACACCTTC.

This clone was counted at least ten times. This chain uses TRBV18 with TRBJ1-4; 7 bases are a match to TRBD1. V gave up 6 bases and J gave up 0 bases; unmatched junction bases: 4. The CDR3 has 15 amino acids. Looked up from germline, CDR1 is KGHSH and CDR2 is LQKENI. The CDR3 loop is CASSRDSPTNEKLFF. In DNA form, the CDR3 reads TGTGCCAGCTCGCGGGACAGTCCAACTAATGAAAAACTGTTTTTT.

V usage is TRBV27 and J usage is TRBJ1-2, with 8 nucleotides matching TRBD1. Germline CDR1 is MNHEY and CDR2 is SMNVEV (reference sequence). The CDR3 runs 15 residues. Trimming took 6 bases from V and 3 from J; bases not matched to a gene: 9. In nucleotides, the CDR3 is TGTGCCAGCAGGGTGCGACAGGGGATTTACTATGGCTACACCTTC. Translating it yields CASRVRQGIYYGYTF.

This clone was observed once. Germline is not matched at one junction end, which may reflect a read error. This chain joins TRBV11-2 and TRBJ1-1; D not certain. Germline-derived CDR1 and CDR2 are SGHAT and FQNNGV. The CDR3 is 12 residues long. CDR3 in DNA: TGTGCCAGCAGCCTAGAGCTAGCGGAAGCTTTCTTT. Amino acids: CASSLELAEAFF.

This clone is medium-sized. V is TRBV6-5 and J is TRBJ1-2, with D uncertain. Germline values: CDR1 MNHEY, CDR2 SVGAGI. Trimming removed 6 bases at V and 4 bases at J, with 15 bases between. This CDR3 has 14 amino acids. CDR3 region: CASRPHDYGYGYTF. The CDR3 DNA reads TGTGCCAGCAGACCCCATGACTACGGCTATGGCTACACCTTC.

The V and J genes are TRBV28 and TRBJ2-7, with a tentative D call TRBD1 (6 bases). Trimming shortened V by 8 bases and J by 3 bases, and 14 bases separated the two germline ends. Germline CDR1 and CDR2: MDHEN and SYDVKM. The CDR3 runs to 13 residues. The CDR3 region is CASRGQTFYEQYF. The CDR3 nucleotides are TGTGCCAGCCGCGGACAGACTTTCTACGAGCAGTACTTC.

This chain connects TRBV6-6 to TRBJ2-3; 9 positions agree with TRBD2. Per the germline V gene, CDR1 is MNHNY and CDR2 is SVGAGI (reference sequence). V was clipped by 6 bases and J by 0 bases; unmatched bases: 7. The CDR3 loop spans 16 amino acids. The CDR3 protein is CASSIGLAISTDTQYF. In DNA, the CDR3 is TGTGCCAGCAGCATCGGACTAGCGATAAGCACAGATACGCAGTATTTT.

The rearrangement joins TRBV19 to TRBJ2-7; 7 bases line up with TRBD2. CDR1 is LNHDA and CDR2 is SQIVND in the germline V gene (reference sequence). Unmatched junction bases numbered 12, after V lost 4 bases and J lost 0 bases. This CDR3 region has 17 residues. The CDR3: CASSKGTIADFSYEQYF. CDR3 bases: TGTGCCAGTAGTAAAGGGACTATAGCGGATTTCTCCTACGAGCAGTACTTC.

CDR3: CASKGMGQLTEAFF. CDR3 coding DNA: TGTGCCAGCAAAGGTATGGGACAGCTTACTGAAGCTTTCTTT. The chain is built from TRBV6-5 and TRBJ1-1; 7 bases agree with TRBD1. The CDR3 spans 14 residues. Germline V lookup: CDR1 MNHEY, CDR2 SVGAGI. With 7 bases clipped from V and 5 bases from J, the junction kept 10 bases outside the gene matches.

The CDR3 sequence is CASSIDGGSAYGNTIYF. The CDR3 DNA sequence: TGTGCCAGTAGTATAGATGGGGGGTCTGCGTATGGAAACACCATATATTTT. V is TRBV19 and J is TRBJ1-3, with D perhaps matching TRBD1 (5 bases). V was pared by 0 bases and J by 3 bases, with 15 bases between. The CDR3 covers 17 residues. Germline CDR1 and CDR2: LNHDA and SQIVND (reference sequence).

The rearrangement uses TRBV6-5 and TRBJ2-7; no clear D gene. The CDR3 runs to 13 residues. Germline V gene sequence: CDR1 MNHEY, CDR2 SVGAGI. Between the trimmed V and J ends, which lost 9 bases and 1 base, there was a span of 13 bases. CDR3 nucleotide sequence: TGTGCCAGTAAAGACATAATATCCTACGAGCAGTACGTC. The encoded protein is CASKDIISYEQYV.

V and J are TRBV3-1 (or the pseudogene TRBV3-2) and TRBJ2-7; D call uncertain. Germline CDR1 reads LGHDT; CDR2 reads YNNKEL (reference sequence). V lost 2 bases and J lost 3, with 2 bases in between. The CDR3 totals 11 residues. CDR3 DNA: TGTGCCAGCAGCCAATACTACGAGCAGTACTTC. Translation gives CASSQYYEQYF.